The 9 T cell receptor beta chains given below trace back to one sample, sequenced in a study of T cell repertoires in cytomegalovirus infection. Which antigens these TCRs recognize remains unknown. TCRdb fed the reads into MiXCR, producing one record per CDR3 protein. The sample lists roughly 500,000 distinct CDR3 sequences; roughly a third were seen once. The sequencing used cultured PBMCs, collected from culture after CMV antigen stimulation. The source is a human donor in good health (CMV status not recorded). Some clones in this sample may be carry-over from other donors' samples.

The gene calls are TRBV7-8 and TRBJ2-7; unclear D gene. CDR3 length equals 13 residues. The germline gives CDR1 SGHVS, CDR2 FQNEAQ. V lost 0 bases and J 4 bases, leaving 7 bases between the germline ends. Here the CDR3 reads CASSLAREYEQYV. CDR3 nucleotides: TGTGCCAGCAGCTTAGCGCGAGAGTACGAGCAGTACGTC.

The rearrangement uses TRBV4-2 and TRBJ2-5; D is perhaps TRBD1 or TRBD2 (5 bases each). The germline gives CDR1 LGHNA, CDR2 YNFKEQ. The CDR3 is 14 residues long. V was pared by 0 bases and J by 7 bases, with 12 bases between. In DNA, the CDR3 is TGTGCCAGCAGCCAAGACCGGGGCAAGGGGACCCAGTACTTC. Its translation: CASSQDRGKGTQYF.

This chain connects TRBV5-1 to TRBJ2-3; 7 positions agree with TRBD2. Germline values: CDR1 SGHRS, CDR2 YFSETQ. The CDR3 is 17 residues long. V lost 2 bases and J lost 0; bases outside the gene matches: 9. CDR3 protein: CASSFTPGLQSTDTQYF. The CDR3 DNA reads as TGCGCCAGCAGCTTTACTCCGGGACTACAAAGCACAGATACGCAGTATTTT.

This chain joins TRBV7-6 and TRBJ2-5; D gene uncertain. This CDR3 comprises 14 residues. Trimming shortened V by 5 bases and J by 2 bases, and 12 bases separated the two germline ends. In germline, CDR1 is SGHVS, CDR2 FNYEAQ. The CDR3 is CASSPPNEQETQYF. The CDR3 bases are TGTGCCAGCAGCCCACCTAACGAACAAGAGACCCAGTACTTC.

In this sample, this clonotype turned up a few times. V gene TRBV7-9 combines with J gene TRBJ2-3; the D is unclear. The CDR3 totals 12 residues. Germline V gene lookup returns CDR1 SEHNR and CDR2 FQNEAQ (reference sequence). The V gene lost 0 bases and the J gene lost 7 bases, with 5 bases spanning the gap. Here the CDR3 reads CASSLAQNTQYF. The CDR3 DNA sequence: TGTGCCAGCAGCTTAGCGCAGAATACGCAGTATTTT.

Only a few counts were recorded for this clonotype. The chain has TRBV20-1 and TRBJ2-1; possibly TRBD2 for D (5 bases). CDR1 and CDR2 from the germline V gene are DFQATT and SNEGSKA (reference sequence). The length of the CDR3 is 12 residues. Trimming cost V 3 bases and J 3 bases, with 6 bases left between them. Here the CDR3 reads CSARRDYNEQFF. In nucleotides, the CDR3 is TGCAGTGCTAGGAGGGACTACAATGAGCAGTTCTTC.

This clonotype was observed a handful of times. This chain links TRBV4-2 with TRBJ1-2; 9 bases are shared with TRBD1. Germline V gives CDR1 LGHNA, CDR2 YNFKEQ. V lost 0 bases to trimming and J lost 7 bases; unmatched junction nucleotides: 9. The CDR3 sequence is 16 residues long. The CDR3 reads CASSQDKGQGTSGYTF. CDR3 bases: TGTGCCAGCAGCCAAGATAAGGGACAGGGTACGTCTGGCTACACCTTC.

Only a few counts were recorded for this clonotype. This sequence joins TRBV4-1 and TRBJ2-1, with D maybe TRBD1 (5 bases). The CDR3 loop spans 12 amino acids. V lost 0 bases and J lost 8, with 5 bases in between. CDR1 and CDR2 from the germline V gene are MGHRA and YSYEKL. For the CDR3, the DNA is TGCGCCAGCAGCCAAGAAGGGGATGAGCAGTTCTTC. Protein sequence: CASSQEGDEQFF.

The rearrangement links TRBV18 to TRBJ1-3; D remains ambiguous. Trimming took off 3 bases at V and 0 bases at J, with 12 bases between the two ends. The CDR3 is made up of 16 amino acids. Germline CDR1 KGHSH, CDR2 LQKENI. As DNA, the CDR3 is TGTGCCAGCTCACCTAATCCGGGTTACTCTGGAAACACCATATATTTT. Translated: CASSPNPGYSGNTIYF.